Reported below is one T cell receptor (beta chain). The antigen is undetermined. Produced via immunoSEQ multiplex PCR; TCRdb's table is partial and in-frame only. The sample records 160,000 or so clones, roughly nine tenths being singletons. Germline V gene sequence: CDR1 LGHNA, CDR2 YSLEER. Losses at the gene ends were 4 bases for V and 0 bases for J; bases not matched to a gene: 11. This CDR3 is 19 amino acids long. These data come from a study of T cell responses to AZD1222 COVID-19 vaccine. Study-wide results and caveats: The donors showed a predominance of white British ancestry and of females, with possible underestimation of clonal diversity.

This sequence originates from an adult in good health. The sequences come from peripheral blood, collected on day 0 of AZD1222 vaccination. This chain connects TRBV4-3 to TRBJ2-1, with TRBD2 matching over 11 bases. CDR3 DNA sequence: TGCGCCAGCAGCCCGGCGAAACTAGCGGGAGTAAGCTCCTACAATGAGCAGTTCTTC. It yields the protein CASSPAKLAGVSSYNEQFF.